This entry concerns a single T cell receptor (beta chain). Its cognate antigen is unknown. This entry is derived from a study of graft-versus-host responses after intestinal transplantation. As for the study in general: Each patient got anti-thymocyte globulin induction, then tacrolimus and steroids for roughly 3 years. Study observations and caveats: Declining HvG levels early post-transplant were linked to peak circulating GvH clone levels. Within allografts, high graft-versus-host to host-versus-graft clonal ratios were seen among patients with graft-donor T cell macrochimerism. Recipient marrow showed GvH clones, some seen first in ileum or blood.

Per the germline V gene, CDR1 is SGDLS and CDR2 is YYNGEE. The CDR3 is 16 residues long. V lost 4 bases to trimming and J lost 10 bases, with 24 bases between them. Libraries were prepared by immunoSEQ multiplex PCR; TCRdb keeps only in-frame clonotypes and omits some of them. Here the sample spans fewer than 50,000 clones, roughly 90% being singletons. The V call is TRBV9, the J call TRBJ2-1, with D possibly matching TRBD1 (5 bases). The sequencing here drew on PBMCs, taken 524 days after transplant. The TCR sequence derives from a human patient who received an intestinal transplant, so some T cells may come from the graft donor. The CDR3 here is CASSPPLVVAPGEQFF. CDR3 in DNA: TGTGCCAGCAGCCCGCCTCTAGTAGTGGCGCCAGGGGAGCAGTTCTTC.